This is a list of T cell receptor beta chains from one sample in a study of T cell changes during pregnancy in multiple sclerosis. The method was immunoSEQ multiplex PCR; TCRdb's version includes in-frame clones alone and lacks a portion of them. The top ten hold approximately 6.2% of the sample, which has some 120,000 clones, about 93% seen once. Sequences were derived from peripheral blood, sampled before pregnancy. Receptors originate from a female donor with multiple sclerosis, enrolled in a pregnancy study. CDR3s include the opening cysteine and the closing phenylalanine or tryptophan. D genes are given only for firm matches. Expanded clones are given a class, and other clones once, few, many or no size at all.

-,-,TRBV7-2,TRBJ1-5,TGTGCCAGCAGCCCCCTCCCAGGTCAGCCCCAGCATTTT,CASSPLPGQPQHF
-,once,TRBV28,TRBJ1-5,TGTGCCAGCAGTTTAGGACTGAGGGAACAGCCCCAGCATTTT,CASSLGLREQPQHF
TRBD2,-,TRBV30,TRBJ2-3,TGTGCCTGGAGTGCCGGGGGGGTTGGGGCAGATACGCAGTATTTT,CAWSAGGVGADTQYF
TRBD2,-,TRBV9,TRBJ2-5,TGTGCCAGCAGCGCCCCGGGGCTAGCGGGACAAGAGACCCAGTACTTC,CASSAPGLAGQETQYF
TRBD2,-,TRBV19,TRBJ2-1,TGTGCCAGTAGTCCGACCCCGGGGGGTACCTACAATGAGCAGTTCTTC,CASSPTPGGTYNEQFF
TRBD1,-,TRBV11-2,TRBJ1-2,TGTGCCAGCAGCGGCATGGACAGGGTTGGCTACACCTTC,CASSGMDRVGYTF
-,once,TRBV27,TRBJ1-1,TGTGCCAGCACCCGAGGGGGGGGGAACACTGAAGCTTTCTTT,CASTRGGGNTEAFF
-,-,TRBV28,TRBJ2-7,TGTGCCAGCAGTTTATTAGGCAGGGCCGCCTACGAGCAGTACTTC,CASSLLGRAAYEQYF
TRBD1,once,TRBV28,TRBJ1-5,TGTGCCAGCAACTCCGGGACAGGGGGCAATCAGCCCCAGCATTTT,CASNSGTGGNQPQHF
TRBD1,-,TRBV6-6,TRBJ1-2,TGTGCCAGCAGCAGCACGTGGGACAGTTTGGATGGCTACACCTTC,CASSSTWDSLDGYTF
TRBD2,-,TRBV6-4,TRBJ2-5,TGTGCCAGCAGTGACTCCGTGCTAGCGGGAGAAGAGACCCAGTACTTC,CASSDSVLAGEETQYF
-,-,TRBV5-5,TRBJ1-3,TGTGCCAGCAGCTTGGAAGCCTTGGGCGGAAACACCATATATTTT,CASSLEALGGNTIYF
-,-,TRBV27,TRBJ2-1,TGTGCCAGCCGCGTTACTCAGGGCGAGCAGTTCTTC,CASRVTQGEQFF
-,many,TRBV28,TRBJ1-2,TGTGCCAGCAGTTTAAGCGGGGGGAACTATGGCTACACCTTC,CASSLSGGNYGYTF
-,-,TRBV28,TRBJ1-5,TGTGCCAGCAGCTCCGGGGGGCAGGGCGTCCAGCCCCAGCATTTT,CASSSGGQGVQPQHF
-,-,TRBV6-4,TRBJ1-1,TGTGCCAGCCAACTGACAGGCCAGAACACTGAAGCTTTCTTT,CASQLTGQNTEAFF
-,-,TRBV5-6,TRBJ2-1,TGTGCCAGCAGACGGGACTTAAATGAGCAGTTCTTC,CASRRDLNEQFF
TRBD1,-,TRBV6-1,TRBJ1-2,TGTGCCAGCAGCGTACAGGGGGTCGGCTATGGCTACACCTTC,CASSVQGVGYGYTF
TRBD1,-,TRBV7-8,TRBJ1-1,TGTGCCAGCAGCTTAGACCGTGGGACAGGGGTGGCCACTGAAGCTTTCTTT,CASSLDRGTGVATEAFF
-,-,TRBV28,TRBJ1-1,TGTGCCAGCAGTTTAGACGGGAGGTTCGCTTTCTTT,CASSLDGRFAFF
TRBD1,-,TRBV5-1,TRBJ2-7,TGCGCCAGCAGCACGCCGGGACAGGGGACCTACGAGCAGTACTTC,CASSTPGQGTYEQYF
TRBD2,-,TRBV5-1,TRBJ2-1,TGCGCCAGCAGCTTAGGAAGCGGGGGGGCGGGTGAGCAGTTCTTC,CASSLGSGGAGEQFF
-,-,TRBV11-2,TRBJ2-2,TGTGCCAGCAGCTTAGGGCCCGGGGAGCTGTTTTTT,CASSLGPGELFF
-,-,TRBV7-2,TRBJ2-5,TGTGCCAGCAGCTTAGTAATCCAATCTGACCGGCGGGCCCAGTACTTC,CASSLVIQSDRRAQYF
-,-,TRBV5-1,TRBJ1-1,TGCGCCAGCAGCTTGACAACAGGGAACACTGAAGCTTTCTTT,CASSLTTGNTEAFF
TRBD1,-,TRBV18,TRBJ1-2,TGTGCCAGCTCACCACGGGCGGACAGGGGGCATGGCTACACCTTC,CASSPRADRGHGYTF
TRBD2,-,TRBV13,TRBJ2-1,TGTGCCAGCAGCAACGGACTAGCGATGAATGAGCAGTTCTTC,CASSNGLAMNEQFF
-,-,TRBV28,TRBJ1-2,TGTGCCAGCAGTTTACTCGCAGGCCGCTATGGCTACACCTTC,CASSLLAGRYGYTF
TRBD1,-,TRBV2,TRBJ1-4,TGTGCCAGCAGTGTGGACAGGGGCAATGAAAAACTGTTTTTT,CASSVDRGNEKLFF
TRBD2,-,TRBV5-4,TRBJ2-7,TGTGCCAGCAGCCGGGGGGCGGGAGGGCCGGCAAACGAGCAGTACTTC,CASSRGAGGPANEQYF
-,-,TRBV5-1,TRBJ2-7,TGCGCCAGCCGCCCTACCAGGGGGGCCTACGAGCAGTACTTC,CASRPTRGAYEQYF
TRBD1,-,TRBV18,TRBJ2-1,TGTGCCAGCTCACCACGAGACAGGGTCGCCTCCTACAATGAGCAGTTCTTC,CASSPRDRVASYNEQFF
TRBD1,-,TRBV2,TRBJ2-7,TGTGCCAGCAGGGCAGGGGGCTACGAGCAGTACTTC,CASRAGGYEQYF
TRBD1,-,TRBV7-6,TRBJ1-1,TGTGCCAGCAGCTTCAACATCCCAGGGGGCCCGAACACTGAAGCTTTCTTT,CASSFNIPGGPNTEAFF
-,-,TRBV5-6,TRBJ1-2,TGTGCCAGCAGCTTGGAGCGGACTGGATTGGGTGGCTACACCTTC,CASSLERTGLGGYTF
-,-,TRBV14,TRBJ2-3,TGTGCCAGCAGCCTGGGGCCGTCAGATACGCAGTATTTT,CASSLGPSDTQYF
-,-,TRBV18,TRBJ1-5,TGTGCCAGCTCACCAGATGGGGGGGTCCAGCCCCAGCATTTT,CASSPDGGVQPQHF
TRBD1,-,TRBV25-1,TRBJ2-7,TGTGCCAGCAGAGATTCGACAGGGTGGAACCACGAGCAGTACTTC,CASRDSTGWNHEQYF
TRBD1,-,TRBV6-6,TRBJ1-5,TGTGCCAGCAGTGACGGGACAGGGAATCAGCCCCAGCATTTT,CASSDGTGNQPQHF
-,-,TRBV18,TRBJ1-2,TGTGCCAGCTCACTTTCGACAGGCTTCTATGGCTACACCTTC,CASSLSTGFYGYTF
-,once,TRBV9,TRBJ1-4,TGTGCCAGCAGCCCCAGGGTTGCGGCTAATGAAAAACTGTTTTTT,CASSPRVAANEKLFF